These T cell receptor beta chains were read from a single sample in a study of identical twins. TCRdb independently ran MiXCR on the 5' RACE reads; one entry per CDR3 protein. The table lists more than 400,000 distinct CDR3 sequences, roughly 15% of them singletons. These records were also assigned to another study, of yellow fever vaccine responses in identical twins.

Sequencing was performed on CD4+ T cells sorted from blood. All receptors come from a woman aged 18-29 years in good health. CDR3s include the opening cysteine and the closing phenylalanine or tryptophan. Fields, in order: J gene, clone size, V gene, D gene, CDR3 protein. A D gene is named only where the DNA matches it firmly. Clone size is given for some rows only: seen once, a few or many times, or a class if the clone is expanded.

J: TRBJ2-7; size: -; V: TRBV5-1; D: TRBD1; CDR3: CASSLGIGQGSEQYF
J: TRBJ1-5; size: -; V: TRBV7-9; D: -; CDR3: CASSLAGSAGSNQPQHF
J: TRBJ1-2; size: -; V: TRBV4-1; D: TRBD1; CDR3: CASSQDLSTGGDYGYTF
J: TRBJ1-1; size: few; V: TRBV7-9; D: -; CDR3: CASSLARIMNTEAFF
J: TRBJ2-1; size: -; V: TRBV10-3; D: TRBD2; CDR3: CAIRTSGGNNEQFF
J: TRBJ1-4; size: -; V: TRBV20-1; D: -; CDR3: CSARDRTLEGEKLFF
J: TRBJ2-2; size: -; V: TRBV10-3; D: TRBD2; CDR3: CAIRDGLAGGRNTGELFF
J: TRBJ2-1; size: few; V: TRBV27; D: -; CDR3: CASSLSRLVPYNEQFF
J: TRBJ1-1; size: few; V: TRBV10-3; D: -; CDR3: CAISVFEGREAFF
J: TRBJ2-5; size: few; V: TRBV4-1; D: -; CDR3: CASSHSDPKWQETQYF
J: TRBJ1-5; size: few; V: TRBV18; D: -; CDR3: CASSPQGPNQPQHF
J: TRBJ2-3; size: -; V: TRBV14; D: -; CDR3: CASSQAGYRTDTQYF
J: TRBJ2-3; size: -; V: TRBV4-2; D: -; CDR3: CASSQGNSADTQYF
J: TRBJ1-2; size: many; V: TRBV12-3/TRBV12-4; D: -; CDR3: CASSPRTPYGYTF
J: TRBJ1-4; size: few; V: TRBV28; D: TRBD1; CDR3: CASSLVQGGVKLFF
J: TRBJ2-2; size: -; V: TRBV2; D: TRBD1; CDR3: CASSRQGLANTGVLFF
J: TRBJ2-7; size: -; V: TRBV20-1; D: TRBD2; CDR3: CSARLAGISYEQYF
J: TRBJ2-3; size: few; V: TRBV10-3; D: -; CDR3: CATPTSDTQYF
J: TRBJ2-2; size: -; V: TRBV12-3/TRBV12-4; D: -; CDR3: CASSYYPKHTGELFF